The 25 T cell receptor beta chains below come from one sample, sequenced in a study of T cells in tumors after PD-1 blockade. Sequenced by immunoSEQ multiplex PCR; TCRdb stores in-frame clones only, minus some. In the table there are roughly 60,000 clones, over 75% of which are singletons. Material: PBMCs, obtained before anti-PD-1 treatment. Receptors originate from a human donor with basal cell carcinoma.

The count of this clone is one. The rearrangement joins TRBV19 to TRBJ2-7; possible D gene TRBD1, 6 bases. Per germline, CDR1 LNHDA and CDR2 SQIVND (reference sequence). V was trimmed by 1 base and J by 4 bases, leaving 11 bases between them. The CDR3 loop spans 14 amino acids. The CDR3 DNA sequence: TGTGCCAGTAGTATAGCGGACAGAGGATACGAGCAGTACTTC. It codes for CASSIADRGYEQYF.

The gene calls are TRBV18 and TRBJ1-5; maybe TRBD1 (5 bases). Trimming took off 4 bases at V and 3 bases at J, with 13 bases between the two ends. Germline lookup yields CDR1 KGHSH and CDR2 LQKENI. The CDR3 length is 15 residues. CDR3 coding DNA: TGTGCCAGCTCACGCGCAGGGAAAGACAATCAGCCCCAGCATTTT. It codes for CASSRAGKDNQPQHF.

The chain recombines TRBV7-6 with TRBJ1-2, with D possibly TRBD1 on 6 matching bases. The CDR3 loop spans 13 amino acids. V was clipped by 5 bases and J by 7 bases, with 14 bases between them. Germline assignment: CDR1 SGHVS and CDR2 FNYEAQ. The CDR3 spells CASSPPGVSGYTF. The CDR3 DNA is TGTGCCAGCAGCCCTCCAGGGGTCAGTGGCTACACCTTC.

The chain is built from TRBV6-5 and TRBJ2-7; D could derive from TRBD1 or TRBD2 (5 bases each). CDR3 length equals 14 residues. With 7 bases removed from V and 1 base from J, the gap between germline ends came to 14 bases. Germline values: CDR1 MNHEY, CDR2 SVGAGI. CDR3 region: CASKRDGMSYEQYF. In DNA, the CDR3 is TGTGCCAGCAAGAGGGACGGGATGTCCTACGAGCAGTACTTC.

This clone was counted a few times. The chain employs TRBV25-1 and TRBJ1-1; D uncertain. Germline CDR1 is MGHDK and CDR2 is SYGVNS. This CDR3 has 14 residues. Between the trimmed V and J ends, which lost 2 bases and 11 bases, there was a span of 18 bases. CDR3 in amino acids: CASSEPPSTKGAFF. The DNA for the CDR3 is TGTGCCAGCAGTGAACCCCCCTCGACAAAGGGTGCTTTCTTT.

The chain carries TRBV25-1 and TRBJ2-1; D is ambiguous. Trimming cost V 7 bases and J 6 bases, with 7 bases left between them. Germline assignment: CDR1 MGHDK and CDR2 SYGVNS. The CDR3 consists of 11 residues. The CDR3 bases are TGTGCCAGCACCGGAACCAATGAGCAGTTCTTC. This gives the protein CASTGTNEQFF.

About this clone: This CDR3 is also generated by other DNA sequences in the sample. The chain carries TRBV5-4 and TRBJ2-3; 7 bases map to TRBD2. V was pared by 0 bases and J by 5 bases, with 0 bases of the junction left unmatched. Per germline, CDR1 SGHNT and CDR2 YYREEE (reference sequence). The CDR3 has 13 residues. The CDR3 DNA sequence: TGTGCCAGCAGCTTGGAGCGGGGAGATACGCAGTATTTT. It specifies CASSLERGDTQYF.

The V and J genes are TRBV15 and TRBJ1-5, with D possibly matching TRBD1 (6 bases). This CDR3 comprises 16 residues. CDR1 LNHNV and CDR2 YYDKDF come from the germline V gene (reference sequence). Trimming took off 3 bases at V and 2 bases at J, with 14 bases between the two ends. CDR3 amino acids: CATSSRGGHGNQPQHF. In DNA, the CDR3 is TGTGCCACCAGCAGTAGAGGGGGACATGGCAATCAGCCCCAGCATTTT.

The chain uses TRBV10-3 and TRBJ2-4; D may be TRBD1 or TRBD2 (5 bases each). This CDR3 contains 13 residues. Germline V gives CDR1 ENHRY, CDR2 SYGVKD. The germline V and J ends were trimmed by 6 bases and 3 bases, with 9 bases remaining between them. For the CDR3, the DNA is TGTGCCATCAGCTGGGACGGCAAAAACATTCAGTACTTC. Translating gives CAISWDGKNIQYF.

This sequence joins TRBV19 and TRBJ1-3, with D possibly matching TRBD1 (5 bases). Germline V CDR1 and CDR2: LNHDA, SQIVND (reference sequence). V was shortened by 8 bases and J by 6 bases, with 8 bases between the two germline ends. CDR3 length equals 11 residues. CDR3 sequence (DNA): TGTGCCAGTGCCAGGGAAAACACCATATATTTT. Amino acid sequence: CASARENTIYF.

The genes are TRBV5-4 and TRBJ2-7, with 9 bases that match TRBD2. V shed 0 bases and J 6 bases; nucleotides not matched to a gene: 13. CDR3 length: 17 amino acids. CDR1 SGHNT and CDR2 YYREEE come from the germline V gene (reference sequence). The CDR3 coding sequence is TGTGCCAGCAGCTTGGGATACGGGCGGGGGGGCCCGGGCGAGCAGTACTTC. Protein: CASSLGYGRGGPGEQYF.

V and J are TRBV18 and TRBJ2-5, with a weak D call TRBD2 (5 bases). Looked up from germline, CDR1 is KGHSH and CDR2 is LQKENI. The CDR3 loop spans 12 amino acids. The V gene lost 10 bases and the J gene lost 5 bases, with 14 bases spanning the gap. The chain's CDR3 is CATGNVVETQYF. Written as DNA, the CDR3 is TGTGCCACCGGGAATGTGGTGGAGACCCAGTACTTC.

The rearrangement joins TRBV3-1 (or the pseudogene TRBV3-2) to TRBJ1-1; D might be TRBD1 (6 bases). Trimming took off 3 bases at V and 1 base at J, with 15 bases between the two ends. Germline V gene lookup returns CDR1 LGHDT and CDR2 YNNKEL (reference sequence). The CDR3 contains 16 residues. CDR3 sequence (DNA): TGTGCCAGCAGCCAGCTCGGGGGGGGCGCGAACACTGAAGCTTTCTTT. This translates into CASSQLGGGANTEAFF.

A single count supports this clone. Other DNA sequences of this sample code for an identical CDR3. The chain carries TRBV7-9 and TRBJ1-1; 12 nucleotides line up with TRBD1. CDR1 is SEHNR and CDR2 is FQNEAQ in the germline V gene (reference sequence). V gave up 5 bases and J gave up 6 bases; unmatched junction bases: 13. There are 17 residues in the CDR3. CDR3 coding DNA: TGTGCCAGCAGCCCGGGGACAGGGGGCGGTATGAATGCTGAAGCTTTCTTT. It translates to CASSPGTGGGMNAEAFF.

The CDR3 loop reads CASSQDGYGYTF. As DNA, the CDR3 is TGTGCCAGCAGTCAGGACGGCTATGGCTACACCTTC. J is TRBJ1-2 and V is TRBV2; no clear D. Germline lookup yields CDR1 SNHLY and CDR2 FYNNEI. CDR3 length equals 12 residues. Trimming stripped 5 bases from V and 4 bases from J, with 8 bases between. The full variable domain, rest sourced from reference TRBV2 and TRBJ1-2, is EPEVTQTPSHQVTQMGQEVILRCVPISNHLYFYWYRQILGQKVEFLVSFYNNEISEKSEIFDDQFSVERPDGSNFTLKIRSTKLEDSAMYFCASSQDGYGYTFGSGTRLTVV.

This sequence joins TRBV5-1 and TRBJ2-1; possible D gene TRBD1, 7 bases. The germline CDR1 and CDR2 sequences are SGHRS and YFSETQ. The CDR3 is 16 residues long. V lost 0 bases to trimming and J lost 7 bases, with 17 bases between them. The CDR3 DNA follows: TGCGCCAGCAGCTTGGCTTCGCAGGGGGGAAAAAATGAGCAGTTCTTC. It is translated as CASSLASQGGKNEQFF.

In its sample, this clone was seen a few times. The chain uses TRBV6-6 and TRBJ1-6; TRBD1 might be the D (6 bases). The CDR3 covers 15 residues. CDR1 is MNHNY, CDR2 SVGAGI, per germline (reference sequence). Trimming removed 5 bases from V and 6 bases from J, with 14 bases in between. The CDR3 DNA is TGTGCCAGCAGTCGATCTGACAGGAGTAATTCACCCCTCCACTTT. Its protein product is CASSRSDRSNSPLHF.

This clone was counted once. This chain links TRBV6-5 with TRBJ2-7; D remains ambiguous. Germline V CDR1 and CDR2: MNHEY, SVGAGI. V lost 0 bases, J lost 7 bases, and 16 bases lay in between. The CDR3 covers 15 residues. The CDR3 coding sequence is TGTGCCAGCAGTTACTCAGGTCGCCTCTTGAGAGAGCAGTACTTC. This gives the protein CASSYSGRLLREQYF.

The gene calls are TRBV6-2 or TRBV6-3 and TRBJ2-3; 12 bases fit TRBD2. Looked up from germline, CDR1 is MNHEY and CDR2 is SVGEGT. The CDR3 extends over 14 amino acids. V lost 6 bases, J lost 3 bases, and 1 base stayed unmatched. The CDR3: CASSTSGGTDTQYF. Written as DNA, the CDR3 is TGTGCCAGCAGCACTAGCGGGGGGACAGATACGCAGTATTTT.

CDR3 protein: CASSPREFSYEQYF. In DNA form, the CDR3 reads TGTGCCAGCAGTCCTCGAGAATTTTCCTACGAGCAGTACTTC. The chain uses TRBV6-5 and TRBJ2-7, with no clear D. V lost 5 bases and J 1 base, leaving 12 bases between the germline ends. The CDR3 is 14 amino acids. From germline, CDR1 is MNHEY and CDR2 SVGAGI.

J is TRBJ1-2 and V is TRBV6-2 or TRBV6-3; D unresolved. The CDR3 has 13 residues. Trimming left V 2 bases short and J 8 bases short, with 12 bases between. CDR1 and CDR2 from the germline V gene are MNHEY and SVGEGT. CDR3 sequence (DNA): TGTGCCAGCAGTTACGGAGACCTTAGGGGCTACACCTTC. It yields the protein CASSYGDLRGYTF.

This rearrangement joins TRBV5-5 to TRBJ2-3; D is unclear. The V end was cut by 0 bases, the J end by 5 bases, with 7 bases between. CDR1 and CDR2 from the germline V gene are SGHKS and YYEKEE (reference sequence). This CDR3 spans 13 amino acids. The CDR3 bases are TGTGCCAGCAGCTTGGAATCAGTAGATACGCAGTATTTT. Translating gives CASSLESVDTQYF.

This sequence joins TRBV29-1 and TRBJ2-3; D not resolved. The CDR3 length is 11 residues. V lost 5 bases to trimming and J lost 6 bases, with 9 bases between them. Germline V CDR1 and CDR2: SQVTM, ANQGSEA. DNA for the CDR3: TGCAGCGTTCCTAGTGGGGATACGCAGTATTTT. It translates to CSVPSGDTQYF.

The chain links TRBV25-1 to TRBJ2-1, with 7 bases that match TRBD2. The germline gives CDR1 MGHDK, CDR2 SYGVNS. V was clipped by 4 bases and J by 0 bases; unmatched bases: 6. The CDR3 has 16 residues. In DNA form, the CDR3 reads TGTGCCAGCAGTGGATCTCGGACTAGCTCCTACAATGAGCAGTTCTTC. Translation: CASSGSRTSSYNEQFF. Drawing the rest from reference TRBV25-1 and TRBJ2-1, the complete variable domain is EADIYQTPRYLVIGTGKKITLECSQTMGHDKMYWYQQDPGMELHLIHYSYGVNSTEKGDLSSESTVSRIRTEHFPLTLESARPSHTSQYLCASSGSRTSSYNEQFFGPGTRLTVL.

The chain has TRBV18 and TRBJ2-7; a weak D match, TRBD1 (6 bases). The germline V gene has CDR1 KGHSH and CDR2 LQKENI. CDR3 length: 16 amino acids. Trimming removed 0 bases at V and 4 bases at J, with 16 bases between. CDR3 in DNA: TGTGCCAGCTCACCACCGAGCAGGGGCAGCAAGTACGAGCAGTACTTC. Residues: CASSPPSRGSKYEQYF.